This T cell receptor beta chain appears in the sequencing data of a study of blood T cells in healthy people across ages. Notes on the study in general: Samples with more naive T cells showed higher observed beta diversity. The long-lived group displayed more naive CD4+ cells, plus higher diversity, than the aged donors did.

A second PCR of roughly 7 to 11 cycles used a sample-barcoded 5' primer and a J-beta primer mix. There were at least 2.5 million CDR3-containing paired-end reads obtained from each sample. TCRdb recomputed calls from the 5' RACE reads with MiXCR, one row per CDR3 protein. The repertoire holds over a million distinct CDR3 sequences, around 25% seen once, with approximately 0.7% in the top ten. The length of the CDR3 is 15 residues. Germline V gives CDR1 SGDLS, CDR2 YYNGEE. Trimming took off 2 bases at V and 1 base at J, with 12 bases between the two ends. Note on this clonotype: Its specificity is not known.

The data were also submitted as part of a second study, on T cells of mothers and their children. That source adds: The analysis detected no persistent microchimeric T cell clones.

The TCR was taken from a girl between 2 and 10 years old in good health. Sequenced material: blood. The chain is built from TRBV9 and TRBJ2-5, with a possible D match to TRBD2 (5 bases). The CDR3 DNA reads TGTGCCAGCAGCGTTGGCAGGACTTTCCAAGAGACCCAGTACTTC. This translates into CASSVGRTFQETQYF.